The source of this TCR beta chain is a study of response to subunit inactivated influenza vaccine. Whole-study findings and limits: Only a handful of new T cells, the authors suggested, are recruited with each seasonal influenza vaccination.

From the RT-PCR reads, TCRdb called clonotypes with MiXCR, one entry per CDR3 protein. The repertoire holds more than 550,000 distinct CDR3 sequences, with 11% as singletons. This clonotype occurred a few times. Its antigen is not known. Germline V gene data show CDR1 as SGHAT and CDR2 as FQNNGV. V lost 3 bases, J lost 0 bases, and 10 bases stayed unmatched. The CDR3 contains 18 residues. This sample also belongs to another study, concerning T cells expressing NK-cell markers. Turning to that study: Generation of TCR beta cDNA was performed by 5'RACE template switching incorporating UMIs. The TCR beta repertoires were obtained from sorted CD3+CD56+NKG2C+, CD3+CD56+NKG2C- and CD3+CD56-NKG2C+ T cells. Just one sequenced donor of eight was HCMV-seronegative, while seven were seropositive. Sorting was restricted to alpha-beta TCR T cells by an anti-gamma-delta TCR antibody in several experiments.

The TCR originated in a man aged 45-60 years who received an inactivated influenza vaccine. The sample in question was PBMCs from blood, obtained on the day of vaccination. The genes are TRBV11-2 and TRBJ2-3, with 9 positions matching TRBD1. Here the CDR3 DNA reads TGTGCCAGCAGCTTGGGGACAGGGTCGTATACTAGCACAGATACGCAGTATTTT. The encoded protein is CASSLGTGSYTSTDTQYF. The whole variable domain, remainder taken from reference TRBV11-2 and TRBJ2-3, is EAGVAQSPRYKIIEKRQSVAFWCNPISGHATLYWYQQILGQGPKLLIQFQNNGVVDDSQLPKDRFSAERLKGVDSTLKIQPAKLEDSAVYLCASSLGTGSYTSTDTQYFGPGTRLTVL.